The 27 T cell receptor beta chains given below trace back to one sample, sequenced in a study of a mutant IDH1 vaccine in newly diagnosed glioma (dated by TCRdb to 2020 to 2022). Their antigen targets remain unknown. The protocol used for the library was the immunoSEQ multiplex PCR assay. TCRdb's version of the immuneACCESS table is confined to in-frame rearrangements and falls short of the full clone set. An unresolved V gene accounts for under half of the shortfall where checked; the remainder is of unknown origin. The sample table holds about 43,000 clones, of which 65% to 85% were seen once. Together, the top ten hold 2% to 3% of the sample. The time point label here, explained by the study, means: week 23, last vaccination. Each vaccine dose was 300 ug of a 20-mer mutant IDH1 peptide in Montanide, given subcutaneously with topical imiquimod. The input for sequencing was PBMCs, taken from a glioma patient whose treatment included an IDH1 peptide vaccine. These receptors came from a woman aged 18-29 years with glioma. Some clones in this sample may be carry-over from other donors' samples.

The V call is TRBV5-1, the J call TRBJ2-3; TRBD2 matches 11 bases. With 2 bases clipped from V and 5 bases from J, the junction kept 4 bases outside the gene matches. This CDR3 region has 15 residues. Germline V gene sequence: CDR1 SGHRS, CDR2 YFSETQ. The CDR3 here is CASSLQGLAGDTQYF. The CDR3 coding sequence is TGCGCCAGCAGCTTACAAGGACTAGCGGGAGATACGCAGTATTTT.

The chain uses TRBV7-2 and TRBJ1-4; D is ambiguous. The CDR3 runs 15 residues. CDR1 SGHTA and CDR2 FQGNSA come from the germline V gene. V was trimmed by 5 bases and J by 0 bases, leaving 10 bases between them. CDR3 bases: TGTGCCAGCAGCACCGACGGTGCAACTAATGAAAAACTGTTTTTT. Translation gives CASSTDGATNEKLFF.

The chain recombines TRBV5-4 with TRBJ1-4; 11 positions agree with TRBD1. The CDR3 has 15 residues. Germline V gives CDR1 SGHNT, CDR2 YYREEE (reference sequence). V lost 4 bases to trimming and J lost 8 bases; unmatched junction nucleotides: 7. The DNA for the CDR3 is TGTGCCAGCAGCGGGGGGACAGGGGGGAGAGAAAAACTGTTTTTT. This sequence encodes CASSGGTGGREKLFF.

The J gene is TRBJ2-3, the V gene TRBV5-1, with no clear D. This CDR3 contains 13 residues. Germline-derived CDR1 and CDR2 are SGHRS and YFSETQ. The germline V and J ends were trimmed by 4 bases and 4 bases, with 10 bases remaining between them. In DNA, the CDR3 is TGCGCCAGCAGCCCACGTGGGGCAGATACGCAGTATTTT. This sequence encodes CASSPRGADTQYF.

The rearrangement joins TRBV4-2 to TRBJ1-4; 9 nucleotides align to TRBD1. Germline CDR1 LGHNA, CDR2 YNFKEQ. Trimming at V came to 8 bases and at J to 7 bases, leaving 11 bases not matched to a gene. The CDR3 is 15 residues long. The CDR3 reads CASQREDRGSEKLFF. The CDR3 region has the DNA TGTGCCAGCCAACGGGAGGACAGGGGTAGTGAAAAACTGTTTTTT.

The rearrangement uses TRBV27 and TRBJ2-2, with 9 bases fitting TRBD2. CDR3 length: 16 amino acids. The germline CDR1 and CDR2 sequences are MNHEY and SMNVEV (reference sequence). Losses at the gene ends were 4 bases for V and 1 base for J; bases not matched to a gene: 4. The CDR3 spells CASSSGLAENTGELFF. The CDR3 DNA reads TGTGCCAGCAGTTCGGGACTAGCAGAGAACACCGGGGAGCTGTTTTTT.

V and J are TRBV29-1 and TRBJ2-7, with D maybe TRBD1 (5 bases). Between the trimmed V and J ends, which lost 4 bases and 0 bases, there was a span of 10 bases. Germline lookup yields CDR1 SQVTM and CDR2 ANQGSEA. This CDR3 contains 13 residues. The CDR3 DNA reads as TGCAGCGTTGGCAGGGTGGACTCCTACGAGCAGTACTTC. Encoded protein: CSVGRVDSYEQYF.

This clone was counted a single time. The V call is TRBV7-9, the J call TRBJ2-7; 7 bases fit TRBD1. The junction had 7 bases not matched to a gene; V was cut back by 1 base and J by 7 bases. Germline CDR1 reads SEHNR; CDR2 reads FQNEAQ (reference sequence). This CDR3 contains 14 residues. CDR3 loop: CASSLERGREEQYF. The CDR3 DNA is TGTGCCAGCAGCTTAGAGAGGGGGCGAGAAGAGCAGTACTTC. The entire variable domain, with the rest obtained from reference TRBV7-9 and TRBJ2-7, is as follows: DTGVSQNPRHKITKRGQNVTFRCDPISEHNRLYWYRQTLGQGPEFLTYFQNEAQLEKSRLLSDRFSAERPKGSFSTLEIQRTEQGDSAMYLCASSLERGREEQYFGPGTRLTVT.

The gene calls are TRBV30 and TRBJ2-1; a possible D gene is TRBD1 (6 bases). The CDR3 loop spans 14 amino acids. Germline CDR1 and CDR2: GTSNPN and SVGIG (reference sequence). V gave up 3 bases and J gave up 2 bases, with 11 bases separating them. The CDR3: CAWRTQGAYNEQFF. CDR3 nucleotides: TGTGCCTGGAGAACACAGGGCGCCTACAATGAGCAGTTCTTC. Drawing the rest from reference TRBV30 and TRBJ2-1, the complete variable domain is SQTIHQWPATLVQPVGSPLSLECTVEGTSNPNLYWYRQAAGRGLQLLFYSVGIGQISSEVPQNLSASRPQDRQFILSSKKLLLSDSGFYLCAWRTQGAYNEQFFGPGTRLTVL.

The chain is built from TRBV29-1 and TRBJ1-3; D not resolved. Trimming took off 6 bases at V and 1 base at J, with 10 bases between the two ends. The CDR3 has 13 amino acids. Germline CDR1 is SQVTM and CDR2 is ANQGSEA. CDR3 protein: CSVLRTSGNTIYF. DNA for the CDR3: TGCAGCGTCCTTAGGACTTCTGGAAACACCATATATTTT.

The CDR3 bases are TGCGCCAGCAGCGCCTCGCGACCCGGGACTAGCGGGCCGAACACCGGGGAGCTGTTTTTT. As protein: CASSASRPGTSGPNTGELFF. The V gene is TRBV5-1, the J gene TRBJ2-2, with 12 positions matching TRBD2. Germline-derived CDR1 and CDR2 are SGHRS and YFSETQ. This CDR3 spans 20 amino acids. V trimming: 4 bases; J trimming: 0 bases; junction bases outside the gene matches: 13.

This clone is categorized as medium-sized. In the same sample, other DNA sequences code for this CDR3. The chain employs TRBV12-1 and TRBJ2-7; the tabulated D call, TRBD2, remains unverified against the DNA. TRBV12-1 is deemed a pseudogene. This CDR3 comprises 17 residues. In DNA, the CDR3 is TGTGCCAGCAGACTTCGCTCGGATGGAGGACTCTCCTACGAGCAGTACTTC. Protein sequence: CASRLRSDGGLSYEQYF.

In its sample, this clone was seen once. This chain joins TRBV11-2 and TRBJ2-7; D may be TRBD1 (7 bases). Trimming shortened V by 5 bases and J by 3 bases, and 14 bases separated the two germline ends. The germline V gene has CDR1 SGHAT and CDR2 FQNNGV. CDR3 size: 14 residues. The CDR3 loop is CASSPGQGGYEQYF. CDR3 in DNA: TGTGCCAGCAGCCCCGGGCAGGGGGGCTACGAGCAGTACTTC.

The V gene is TRBV6-1, the J gene TRBJ2-2, with TRBD2 identical over 14 bases. This CDR3 comprises 17 residues. Trimming cost V 1 base and J 7 bases; bases outside gene matches: 5. CDR1 and CDR2 from the germline V gene are MNHNS and SASEGT. CDR3 DNA sequence: TGTGCCAGCAGTGAAGGGGGACTAGCGGGAGTCGGCGGGGAGCTGTTTTTT. This gives the protein CASSEGGLAGVGGELFF.

The V call is TRBV19, the J call TRBJ2-3; 15 bases map to TRBD2. From germline, CDR1 is LNHDA and CDR2 SQIVND (reference sequence). CDR3 length equals 17 residues. V shed 4 bases, J shed 2 bases, and the junction held 4 bases outside the gene matches. CDR3 nucleotides: TGTGCCAGTAGTAGGGGACTAGCGGGGGGATCCACAGATACGCAGTATTTT. Amino acid sequence: CASSRGLAGGSTDTQYF.

This chain joins TRBV21-1 and TRBJ1-2; the table's TRBD1 call for D was not verified on the DNA. TRBV21-1 is a known pseudogene. This CDR3 has 14 residues. The CDR3 nucleotides are TGTGCCAGCAGCAAAGGACAGGGCCTCTATGGCTACACCTTC. The encoded protein is CASSKGQGLYGYTF.

The chain combines TRBV29-1 with TRBJ2-4; D remains ambiguous. V was trimmed by 4 bases and J by 0 bases, leaving 7 bases between them. The CDR3 runs to 13 residues. Germline lookup yields CDR1 SQVTM and CDR2 ANQGSEA. The CDR3 DNA follows: TGCAGCGTTGTTGGCCTAGCCAAAAACATTCAGTACTTC. Translated, it gives CSVVGLAKNIQYF.

CDR3 in DNA: TGCGCCAGCAGTCTGAAGACCTCCTACGAGCAGTACTTC. This translates into CASSLKTSYEQYF. The chain combines TRBV23-1 with TRBJ2-7; D gene unclear. TRBV23-1 belongs to the ORF category, with a function that is uncertain. V shed 4 bases and J shed 0 bases, with 7 bases lying between them. The CDR3 is 13 amino acids.

The chain combines TRBV7-9 with TRBJ2-4, with TRBD1 matching over 7 bases. Germline V gene lookup returns CDR1 SEHNR and CDR2 FQNEAQ (reference sequence). The CDR3 length is 17 residues. Losses at the gene ends were 4 bases for V and 0 bases for J; bases not matched to a gene: 9. The CDR3 reads CASSSLPTGVAKNIQYF. CDR3 coding DNA: TGTGCCAGCAGCTCCCTACCCACAGGGGTAGCCAAAAACATTCAGTACTTC.

The rearrangement uses TRBV15 and TRBJ2-5; 9 nucleotides line up with TRBD1. The CDR3 spans 14 residues. The V gene's germline CDR1 is LNHNV and CDR2 YYDKDF (reference sequence). V was clipped by 3 bases and J by 3 bases; unmatched bases: 2. The CDR3 DNA is TGTGCCACCAGCAGGTGGACAGGGGAAGAGACCCAGTACTTC. It specifies CATSRWTGEETQYF.

The chain employs TRBV18 and TRBJ1-5, with a weak D call TRBD1 (5 bases). Trimming took off 3 bases at V and 1 base at J, with 13 bases between the two ends. The CDR3 is 16 residues long. CDR1 KGHSH and CDR2 LQKENI come from the germline V gene. As DNA, the CDR3 is TGTGCCAGCTCACCCTACGCAGGGTCGAGCAATCAGCCCCAGCATTTT. Residues: CASSPYAGSSNQPQHF.

This chain joins TRBV7-8 and TRBJ2-1; TRBD1 matches 7 bases. Germline CDR1 is SGHVS and CDR2 is FQNEAQ. With V trimmed by 5 bases and J by 3 bases, 4 bases remained unmatched. The CDR3 is 14 amino acids. CDR3 sequence reads: CASSRTGHYNEQFF. The CDR3 DNA is TGTGCCAGCAGCCGGACAGGCCACTACAATGAGCAGTTCTTC.

V is TRBV5-4 and J is TRBJ1-2; TRBD1 is a possible D gene (6 bases). The CDR3 runs to 13 residues. Germline lookup yields CDR1 SGHNT and CDR2 YYREEE (reference sequence). V gave up 0 bases and J gave up 4 bases, with 7 bases separating them. The chain's CDR3 is CASSLDRVYGYTF. In nucleotides, the CDR3 is TGTGCCAGCAGCTTGGACAGGGTCTATGGCTACACCTTC.

The rearrangement uses TRBV19 and TRBJ1-2; TRBD1 agrees at 10 bases. Trimming took 6 bases from V and 4 from J; bases not matched to a gene: 5. Germline assignment: CDR1 LNHDA and CDR2 SQIVND (reference sequence). CDR3 length equals 14 residues. CDR3 sequence (DNA): TGTGCCAGTAGCCCGGGACAGGGGAGCTATGGCTACACCTTC. Amino acid sequence: CASSPGQGSYGYTF.

This clone has only a few counts. The chain employs TRBV11-1 and TRBJ2-5; 11 bases agree with TRBD2. The CDR3 totals 14 residues. V dropped 4 bases and J dropped 4; count of bases not matched to a gene: 2. The germline V gene encodes CDR1 SGHAT and CDR2 FQDESV (reference sequence). The CDR3 is CASSYGLAGETQYF. The DNA of the CDR3 is TGTGCCAGCAGCTACGGACTAGCGGGAGAGACCCAGTACTTC.

The chain carries TRBV6-6 and TRBJ1-2; D not certain. The V and J ends lost 2 bases and 6 bases respectively, with 7 bases between them. This CDR3 spans 12 amino acids. Germline CDR1 reads MNHNY; CDR2 reads SVGAGI (reference sequence). The CDR3 is CASSYRENGYTF. Here the CDR3 DNA reads TGTGCCAGCAGTTACAGGGAGAATGGCTACACCTTC.

The rearrangement joins TRBV6-5 to TRBJ2-3; tentative D call: TRBD2 (6 bases). In germline, CDR1 is MNHEY, CDR2 SVGAGI. Trimming removed 6 bases at V and 3 bases at J, with 16 bases between. This CDR3 contains 15 residues. The CDR3 loop is CASSSPAGTTDTQYF. The CDR3 DNA is TGTGCCAGCAGCTCTCCTGCGGGGACTACAGATACGCAGTATTTT.